The T cell receptor beta chain under discussion was sequenced for a study of beta chain features in type 1 diabetes. Whole-study findings and limits: Patients showed naive, central memory and Treg TCRB repertoires that appeared more similar than those of healthy donors.

V gave up 8 bases and J gave up 7 bases, with 10 bases separating them. This CDR3 is built from 11 residues. Per the germline V gene, CDR1 is LNHNV and CDR2 is YYDKDF (reference sequence). Sequenced material consisted of expressed TCRB transcripts (all of the isolated RNA was reverse transcribed). Only in-frame clones appear in the TCRdb table, and some are missing; sequencing was by immunoSEQ multiplex PCR. Of hundreds of thousands of clones listed, around a sixth are singletons. Points on this clone: Its antigen is not identified.

The gene calls are TRBV15 and TRBJ2-3; D uncertain. The sample consisted of naive CD4+ T cells from blood. The origin of this receptor is a man between 18 and 29 years old in good health. The CDR3 DNA reads TGTGCCACCTCGCGCGTTCATACGCAGTATTTT. Protein product: CATSRVHTQYF.